What follows are 30 T cell receptor beta chains derived from one specimen sequenced in a study of T cell changes during pregnancy in multiple sclerosis. Using immunoSEQ multiplex PCR, the repertoire was profiled, and TCRdb retains in-frame clones only, with some absent. The sample lists roughly 59,000 clones; approximately 92% were seen once. Material: CD4+ T cells from peripheral blood mononuclear cells, obtained before pregnancy. The source of these receptors is a female donor with multiple sclerosis, enrolled in a pregnancy study.

This rearrangement joins TRBV18 to TRBJ2-1; D not certain. Trimming cost V 1 base and J 6 bases, with 13 bases left between them. This CDR3 has 15 residues. Germline V gene sequence: CDR1 KGHSH, CDR2 LQKENI. The CDR3 coding sequence is TGTGCCAGCTCACCACGGGCCCTCGATCCCAATGAGCAGTTCTTC. Amino acid sequence: CASSPRALDPNEQFF.

This rearrangement joins TRBV11-2 to TRBJ2-5; TRBD2 matches 10 bases. The CDR3 is 16 residues long. V trimming: 5 bases; J trimming: 2 bases; junction bases outside the gene matches: 8. Looked up from germline, CDR1 is SGHAT and CDR2 is FQNNGV. DNA of the CDR3: TGTGCCAGCAGCGGACTAGCGGCGAAGGATCAAGAGACCCAGTACTTC. Its protein is CASSGLAAKDQETQYF.

The chain links TRBV27 to TRBJ1-1, with a tentative D call TRBD1 (6 bases). The germline gives CDR1 MNHEY, CDR2 SMNVEV (reference sequence). Deletions cut 5 bases from V and 6 bases from J, with 13 bases between. The CDR3 is 13 residues long. The CDR3 loop reads CASSSNRVSEAFF. In DNA form, the CDR3 reads TGTGCCAGCAGTAGCAACAGGGTCTCTGAAGCTTTCTTT.

The chain recombines TRBV27 with TRBJ1-2; a possible D gene is TRBD1 (5 bases). This CDR3 region has 13 residues. CDR1 is MNHEY and CDR2 is SMNVEV in the germline V gene (reference sequence). Trimming pared 3 bases from V and 1 base from J, leaving 6 bases between. CDR3 sequence (DNA): TGTGCCAGCAGTTTCCAGGGTAACTATGGCTACACCTTC. This sequence encodes CASSFQGNYGYTF.

The V and J genes are TRBV28 and TRBJ2-1; no clear D gene. The CDR3 is 15 residues long. CDR1 and CDR2 (germline): MDHEN, SYDVKM. Trimming shortened V by 3 bases and J by 0 bases, and 9 bases separated the two germline ends. The CDR3 nucleotides are TGTGCCAGCAGTTTTGACTGGAGCTCCTACAATGAGCAGTTCTTC. It encodes CASSFDWSSYNEQFF.

The chain links TRBV10-3 to TRBJ2-2; D is uncertain. The CDR3 contains 14 residues. Trimming took 6 bases from V and 5 from J, leaving 13 bases between them. Germline values: CDR1 ENHRY, CDR2 SYGVKD. CDR3 region: CAISNGVRTGELFF. The CDR3 DNA reads TGTGCCATCAGCAACGGTGTACGGACCGGGGAGCTGTTTTTT.

The chain carries TRBV29-1 and TRBJ2-1, with D perhaps matching TRBD2 (5 bases). Germline V gene sequence: CDR1 SQVTM, CDR2 ANQGSEA. The CDR3 length is 14 residues. V shed 6 bases and J shed 4 bases, with 16 bases lying between them. The CDR3 reads CSVPRVGSYNEQFF. CDR3 nucleotides: TGCAGCGTCCCGAGGGTGGGCTCGTACAATGAGCAGTTCTTC.

CDR3 loop: CASSFRTGVIADNSPLHF. For the CDR3, the DNA is TGTGCCAGCAGCTTCCGGACAGGGGTGATCGCGGATAATTCACCCCTCCACTTT. J is TRBJ1-6 and V is TRBV11-2, with TRBD1 identical over 9 bases. This CDR3 has 18 amino acids. CDR1 SGHAT and CDR2 FQNNGV come from the germline V gene. J lost 5 bases, V lost 3 bases, and 11 bases had no gene match.

The table lists this clone with a few counts. The chain joins TRBV30 to TRBJ1-1; D not resolved. Germline CDR1 reads GTSNPN; CDR2 reads SVGIG (reference sequence). The CDR3 is 13 residues long. The V gene lost 8 bases and the J gene lost 7 bases, with 20 bases spanning the gap. CDR3 DNA sequence: TGTGCCAGCCAGACTTTCGTGGTGGATGAAGCTTTCTTT. The encoded protein is CASQTFVVDEAFF.

The V and J genes are TRBV19 and TRBJ2-3; 8 nucleotides line up with TRBD1. CDR1 is LNHDA, CDR2 SQIVND, per germline (reference sequence). The J segment lost 2 bases and the V segment lost 5 bases, leaving 3 bases of the junction unmatched. The CDR3 covers 14 residues. CDR3 sequence (DNA): TGTGCCAGTAGTGACAGGGGATACACAGATACGCAGTATTTT. The encoded protein is CASSDRGYTDTQYF.

V is TRBV7-9 and J is TRBJ2-3, with 9 bases matching TRBD2. The J segment lost 1 base and the V segment lost 4 bases, leaving 3 bases of the junction unmatched. This CDR3 is built from 15 residues. The V gene's germline CDR1 is SEHNR and CDR2 FQNEAQ (reference sequence). Here the CDR3 reads CASSSWTSGTDTQYF. The CDR3 coding sequence is TGTGCCAGCAGCTCCTGGACTAGCGGCACAGATACGCAGTATTTT.

The chain combines TRBV4-3 with TRBJ1-3; D might be TRBD1 (6 bases). Trimming left V 0 bases short and J 4 bases short, with 10 bases between. CDR1 is LGHNA, CDR2 YSLEER, per germline. The CDR3 extends over 15 amino acids. CDR3 region: CASSQDQGTGNTIYF. DNA of the CDR3: TGCGCCAGCAGCCAAGACCAGGGGACAGGAAACACCATATATTTT.

On this clone itself: The junction differs from germline at one of its ends, possibly a read error. The V call is TRBV12-5, the J call TRBJ2-1; D may be TRBD2 (5 bases). In germline, CDR1 is LGHNT, CDR2 FRNRAP. CDR3 length: 13 amino acids. CDR3 nucleotides: TGTGCTAGTGGAAGCGGAGTTATCAATGGGCAGTTCTTC. Its protein is CASGSGVINGQFF.

This sequence joins TRBV29-1 and TRBJ2-7; 9 bases align to TRBD1. The V gene end was trimmed by 4 bases and the J gene end by 6 bases; junction bases not matched to a gene: 7. The CDR3 consists of 13 residues. Looked up from germline, CDR1 is SQVTM and CDR2 is ANQGSEA. In DNA form, the CDR3 reads TGCAGCGTTGTTGGGGACAGGGCCTCCGAGCAGTACTTC. This sequence encodes CSVVGDRASEQYF.

This chain links TRBV7-9 with TRBJ1-2, with TRBD1 identical over 7 bases. CDR3 length equals 13 residues. The J segment lost 5 bases and the V segment lost 2 bases, leaving 2 bases of the junction unmatched. In germline, CDR1 is SEHNR, CDR2 FQNEAQ (reference sequence). CDR3 sequence (DNA): TGTGCCAGCAGCTTAACAGGGGAGTATGGCTACACCTTC. Protein product: CASSLTGEYGYTF.

The chain joins TRBV4-3 to TRBJ2-1; TRBD1 agrees at 10 bases. After removal of 0 bases from V and 10 bases from J, the junction contained 9 bases not matched to a gene. CDR1 is LGHNA, CDR2 YSLEER, per germline. CDR3 length equals 16 residues. In DNA form, the CDR3 reads TGCGCCAGCAGCCAAGAGATTCGACAGGGGGCTTGGGAGCAGTTCTTC. It yields the protein CASSQEIRQGAWEQFF.

V usage is TRBV11-2 and J usage is TRBJ1-1; D unresolved. The CDR3 extends over 13 amino acids. From germline, CDR1 is SGHAT and CDR2 FQNNGV. Trimming pared 1 base from V and 1 base from J, leaving 4 bases between. CDR3 bases: TGTGCCAGCAGCTTAGGGCAGAACACTGAAGCTTTCTTT. It codes for CASSLGQNTEAFF.

The chain joins TRBV7-2 to TRBJ2-3; 7 nucleotides agree with TRBD1. The length of the CDR3 is 18 residues. CDR1 is SGHTA and CDR2 is FQGNSA in the germline V gene. With V trimmed by 3 bases and J by 0 bases, 12 bases remained unmatched. The CDR3 is CASSLGQPLRSSTDTQYF. The CDR3 DNA sequence: TGTGCCAGCAGCTTGGGACAGCCTTTACGATCTAGCACAGATACGCAGTATTTT.

V gene TRBV18 combines with J gene TRBJ2-5, with D perhaps TRBD1 (5 bases). Trimming took off 2 bases at V and 5 bases at J, with 15 bases between the two ends. Germline CDR1 KGHSH, CDR2 LQKENI. There are 15 residues in the CDR3. The CDR3 region has the DNA TGTGCCAGCTCACCATCGGCAGGGTTTGGGGAGACCCAGTACTTC. Residues: CASSPSAGFGETQYF. Using reference TRBV18 and TRBJ2-5 for the parts outside the CDR3, the full variable domain is NAGVMQNPRHLVRRRGQEARLRCSPMKGHSHVYWYRQLPEEGLKFMVYLQKENIIDESGMPKERFSAEFPKEGPSILRIQQVVRGDSAAYFCASSPSAGFGETQYFGPGTRLLVL.

The CDR3 DNA reads as TGTGCCAGCTCCGGACTCCCCTTCACAGATACGCAGTATTTT. It codes for CASSGLPFTDTQYF. This chain joins TRBV18 and TRBJ2-3; D might be TRBD2 (5 bases). Germline V gene sequence: CDR1 KGHSH, CDR2 LQKENI. V shed 6 bases and J shed 2 bases, with 12 bases lying between them. The CDR3 is 14 amino acids.

V gene TRBV4-1 combines with J gene TRBJ2-1; D not certain. CDR3 size: 14 residues. Germline values: CDR1 MGHRA, CDR2 YSYEKL. The V end was cut by 7 bases, the J end by 5 bases, with 15 bases between. Here the CDR3 reads CASMQLGSHNEQFF. In DNA, the CDR3 is TGCGCCAGCATGCAGCTCGGGTCGCACAATGAGCAGTTCTTC.

The genes are TRBV7-9 and TRBJ2-5, with 15 positions matching TRBD2. The CDR3 sequence is 16 residues long. After removal of 6 bases from V and 5 bases from J, the junction contained 7 bases not matched to a gene. Per the germline V gene, CDR1 is SEHNR and CDR2 is FQNEAQ (reference sequence). The CDR3 DNA is TGTGCCAGCAGGTCTGGACTAGCGGGAGGGACGGAGACCCAGTACTTC. Its translation is CASRSGLAGGTETQYF.

This clone was detected once. The chain links TRBV21-1 to TRBJ2-2; TRBD1 reflects the table's D call only, with no check against the DNA. TRBV21-1 is listed as a pseudogene. This CDR3 has 16 residues. The CDR3 sequence: CASSKERGINTGELFF. The CDR3 nucleotides are TGTGCCAGCAGCAAAGAAAGGGGGATTAACACCGGGGAGCTGTTTTTT.

The J gene is TRBJ2-7, the V gene TRBV5-1; weak D call: TRBD2 (7 bases). V lost 7 bases, J lost 5 bases, and 16 bases lay in between. CDR1 and CDR2 from the germline V gene are SGHRS and YFSETQ. The CDR3 contains 13 residues. This CDR3 is CASEGEGIHEQYF. The CDR3 DNA follows: TGCGCCAGCGAGGGGGAGGGCATCCACGAGCAGTACTTC.

The chain joins TRBV7-2 to TRBJ2-7, with 12 bases lining up with TRBD2. The V and J ends lost 2 bases and 7 bases, in that order; junction bases with no gene match: 9. This CDR3 spans 16 amino acids. Germline values: CDR1 SGHTA, CDR2 FQGNSA. CDR3 nucleotides: TGTGCCAGCAGCTTACCTCTAGCGGGAGGGGCTTTAGAGCAGTACTTC. Encoded protein: CASSLPLAGGALEQYF.

The chain has TRBV19 and TRBJ2-1, with 9 bases identical to TRBD2. J lost 10 bases, V lost 5 bases, and 15 bases had no gene match. The germline V gene has CDR1 LNHDA and CDR2 SQIVND (reference sequence). The CDR3 is made up of 16 amino acids. The CDR3 sequence: CASSSIAGAGSLEQFF. The CDR3 coding sequence is TGTGCCAGTAGTTCTATAGCGGGAGCGGGTAGTTTGGAGCAGTTCTTC.

V gene TRBV27 combines with J gene TRBJ1-3, with D perhaps TRBD1 (5 bases). Trimming pared 6 bases from V and 0 bases from J, leaving 12 bases between. Germline V CDR1 and CDR2: MNHEY, SMNVEV (reference sequence). The CDR3 totals 15 residues. The CDR3 protein is CASRPTDASGNTIYF. The CDR3 nucleotides read TGTGCCAGCAGACCGACAGATGCCTCTGGAAACACCATATATTTT.

This clone appeared a single time. The J gene is TRBJ2-5, the V gene TRBV18, with D hard to call. The CDR3 is made up of 14 amino acids. CDR1 is KGHSH, CDR2 LQKENI, per germline. The V end was cut by 2 bases, the J end by 4 bases, with 11 bases between. Written as DNA, the CDR3 is TGTGCCAGCTCACCAAGTAGTATCCGAGAGACCCAGTACTTC. Translation gives CASSPSSIRETQYF.

The chain has TRBV5-1 and TRBJ2-5; D might be TRBD2 (6 bases). The CDR3 consists of 14 residues. V was trimmed by 5 bases and J by 10 bases, leaving 21 bases between them. CDR1 is SGHRS, CDR2 YFSETQ, per germline. The CDR3 bases are TGCGCCAGCAGAATAGCGGTAACCGGTGGGAGCCAGTACTTC. It translates to CASRIAVTGGSQYF.

The V and J genes are TRBV5-4 and TRBJ2-5, with 10 bases fitting TRBD2. The CDR3 length is 16 residues. V shed 7 bases, J shed 4 bases, and the junction held 13 bases outside the gene matches. CDR1 and CDR2 (germline): SGHNT, YYREEE (reference sequence). Written as DNA, the CDR3 is TGTGCCAGCCATCCTAGAAGCGGGAGGGCTGGAGAGACCCAGTACTTC. It encodes CASHPRSGRAGETQYF.